This passage covers 12 T cell receptor beta chains from one sample sequenced in a study of cytomegalovirus exposure and HLA in healthy donors (dated by TCRdb to about 2017). Library generation was performed with the immunoSEQ multiplex PCR assay. The multiplex PCR relied on a mix of 60 forward primers for TCR Vbeta segments and 13 reverse primers for TCR Jbeta segments. In TCRdb, the immuneACCESS table is reduced to in-frame sequences with V and J assigned. These tables do not hold every clone; where another copy was compared, an unresolved V gene accounts for under half, and the others remain unexplained. This sample is represented by 210,000 or so clones; roughly 90% of them were singletons. The top ten constitute about 1% of the sample. Sequencing was done on a sample of PBMCs. These receptors all come from a young woman in good health and CMV-seronegative.

CDR3 protein: CASSAQPTGSTDTQYF. The DNA for the CDR3 is TGTGCCAGCAGTGCCCAACCGACAGGGAGCACAGATACGCAGTATTTT. V gene TRBV6-1 combines with J gene TRBJ2-3, with 7 bases matching TRBD1. This CDR3 is 16 amino acids long. The germline gives CDR1 MNHNS, CDR2 SASEGT. With 4 bases clipped from V and 0 bases from J, the junction kept 7 bases outside the gene matches.

This clone was found once. The chain employs TRBV5-1 and TRBJ1-2; 8 bases map to TRBD1. The germline CDR1 and CDR2 sequences are SGHRS and YFSETQ. Germline trimming cut 0 bases from V and 0 bases from J; bases unmatched to any gene: 13. The CDR3 loop spans 19 amino acids. CDR3 bases: TGCGCCAGCAGCTTGGAACCGTTACAGGGGGTATACCCTAACTATGGCTACACCTTC. Residues: CASSLEPLQGVYPNYGYTF.

This clone was counted only a few times. This rearrangement joins TRBV11-3 to TRBJ2-7, with 11 bases lining up with TRBD2. Germline V gene lookup returns CDR1 SGHNT and CDR2 YENEEA. Trimming cost V 5 bases and J 3 bases; bases outside gene matches: 9. The CDR3 is 16 amino acids. The CDR3 reads CASSHNSGTSGYEQYF. CDR3 DNA: TGTGCCAGCAGCCACAACTCCGGGACTAGCGGCTACGAGCAGTACTTC.

This chain joins TRBV28 and TRBJ1-5; a weak D match, TRBD1 (5 bases). The CDR3 is 15 residues long. Germline V lookup: CDR1 MDHEN, CDR2 SYDVKM. V lost 5 bases and J lost 1, with 12 bases in between. The CDR3 nucleotides are TGTGCCAGCAGTCCACTTGCAGGGAGCAATCAGCCCCAGCATTTT. Translating gives CASSPLAGSNQPQHF.

This sequence joins TRBV27 and TRBJ2-1; TRBD2 aligns across 7 bases. This CDR3 region has 14 residues. Germline V gene data show CDR1 as MNHEY and CDR2 as SMNVEV (reference sequence). Losses at the gene ends were 6 bases for V and 10 bases for J; bases not matched to a gene: 12. CDR3 in DNA: TGTGCCAGCAGGGGGGGGTGGGGTTATCGGGAGCAGTTCTTC. Its protein product is CASRGGWGYREQFF.

This chain uses TRBV6-5 with TRBJ1-2, with 9 nucleotides matching TRBD1. The CDR3 runs to 13 residues. Germline CDR1 is MNHEY and CDR2 is SVGAGI. Trimming removed 6 bases from V and 9 bases from J; junction bases left unmatched: 8. CDR3 residues: CASRPGQGSRYTF. The CDR3 DNA is TGTGCCAGCAGACCGGGACAGGGCTCTCGCTACACCTTC.

The chain combines TRBV11-3 with TRBJ2-2; 7 bases align to TRBD1. CDR1 and CDR2 (germline): SGHNT, YENEEA. CDR3 size: 15 residues. The trim removed 6 bases at V and 0 bases at J, leaving 4 bases unmatched. CDR3 in DNA: TGTGCCAGCAGTCCCGGGACAGCGAACACCGGGGAGCTGTTTTTT. Translated: CASSPGTANTGELFF.

The chain uses TRBV7-9 and TRBJ2-4; 9 bases line up with TRBD1. CDR1 is SEHNR and CDR2 is FQNEAQ in the germline V gene (reference sequence). Trimming at V came to 2 bases and at J to 7 bases, leaving 12 bases not matched to a gene. The CDR3 totals 17 residues. CDR3 nucleotide sequence: TGTGCCAGCAGCTTACCCACCGGGACAGGGAGCGCGAACATTCAGTACTTC. Its protein is CASSLPTGTGSANIQYF.

This clone has a handful of counts. The chain couples TRBV5-6 to TRBJ1-3; unclear D gene. Germline V gene lookup returns CDR1 SGHDT and CDR2 YYEEEE. This CDR3 contains 15 residues. The V and J ends lost 1 base and 3 bases respectively, with 11 bases between them. The CDR3 DNA is TGTGCCAGCAGCTTGTATTTGGAGGGTGGAAACACCATATATTTT. It yields the protein CASSLYLEGGNTIYF. Using reference TRBV5-6 and TRBJ1-3 for the parts outside the CDR3, the full variable domain is DAGVTQSPTHLIKTRGQQVTLRCSPKSGHDTVSWYQQALGQGPQFIFQYYEEEERQRGNFPDRFSGHQFPNYSSELNVNALLLGDSALYLCASSLYLEGGNTIYFGEGSWLTVV.

This sequence joins TRBV11-2 and TRBJ2-1, with D perhaps TRBD2 (5 bases). Germline CDR1 and CDR2: SGHAT and FQNNGV. This CDR3 has 13 amino acids. Trimming stripped 4 bases from V and 8 bases from J, with 12 bases between. The CDR3 loop is CASSSSLVYEQFF. DNA of the CDR3: TGTGCCAGCAGCTCGTCACTAGTTTATGAGCAGTTCTTC.

V and J are TRBV27 and TRBJ2-7; 10 bases are a match to TRBD1. With 0 bases clipped from V and 3 bases from J, the junction kept 2 bases outside the gene matches. The CDR3 covers 15 residues. In germline, CDR1 is MNHEY, CDR2 SMNVEV (reference sequence). CDR3 bases: TGTGCCAGCAGTTTATCGCGGACAGGGGGCTACGAGCAGTACTTC. The encoded protein is CASSLSRTGGYEQYF.

V is TRBV29-1 and J is TRBJ1-1, with D uncertain. V was clipped by 7 bases and J by 3 bases, with 15 bases between them. CDR1 is SQVTM, CDR2 ANQGSEA, per germline. This CDR3 contains 13 residues. In DNA form, the CDR3 reads TGCAGCGCTACCCGCCAGGAAGACACTGAAGCTTTCTTT. Translation gives CSATRQEDTEAFF.